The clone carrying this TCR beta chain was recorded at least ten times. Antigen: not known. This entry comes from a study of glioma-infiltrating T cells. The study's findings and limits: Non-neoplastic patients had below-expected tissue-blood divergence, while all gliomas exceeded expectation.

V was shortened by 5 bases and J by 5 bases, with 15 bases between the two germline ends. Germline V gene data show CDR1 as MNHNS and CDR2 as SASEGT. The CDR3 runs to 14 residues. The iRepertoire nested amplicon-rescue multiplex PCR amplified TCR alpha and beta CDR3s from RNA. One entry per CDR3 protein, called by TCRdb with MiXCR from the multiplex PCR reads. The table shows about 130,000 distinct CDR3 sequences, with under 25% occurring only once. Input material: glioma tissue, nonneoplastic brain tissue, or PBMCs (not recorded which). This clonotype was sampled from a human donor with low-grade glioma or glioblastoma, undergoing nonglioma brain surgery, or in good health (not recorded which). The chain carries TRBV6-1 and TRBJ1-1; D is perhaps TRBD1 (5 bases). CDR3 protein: CASSPLGGGTEAFF. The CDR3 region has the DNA TGTGCCAGCAGTCCCCTGGGGGGTGGTACTGAAGCTTTCTTT.